This T cell receptor (beta chain) was identified in a study of T cell responses to AZD1222 COVID-19 vaccine (dated by TCRdb to about 2021). With respect to the entire study: A total of 233 trial participants underwent TCR sequencing, of whom about 200 received two doses of AZD1222 and some 25 received two doses of the MenACWY control vaccine. Trial participants were enrolled into age subgroups of 18-55, 56-69 and 70-plus years, which contained approximately 150, 30 and 60 TCR-sequenced participants, respectively.

The time point label of this sample denotes: baseline before first vaccination. In the paper's terms, the treatment or condition label means: meningococcal conjugate vaccine given as trial control. Samples from vaccinated people were obtained from the UK trials COV001 and COV002, which included a single-blind randomized controlled phase 2/3 trial of AZD1222 (ChAdOx1 nCoV-19) in healthy adults. For TCRbeta chain sequencing, PBMC samples were collected from trial participants at day 0 and at day 28 after the second dose. Details on this clone: The antigen it binds to is not known. No base quality values were provided; no much bigger clone lies one nucleotide off.

The CDR3 regions of human TCRbeta chains were analyzed by immunosequencing. For the original study's pipeline: Repertoire TCRs were checked for matches against a reference library of SARS-CoV-2-specific TCRs that had been generated using the MIRA antigen-specificity platform. Breadth meant the fraction of unique TCRs that were SARS-CoV-2-associated, whereas depth meant the fraction of total T cells that were SARS-CoV-2-associated. Using the MIRA data, each spike-specific TCR was assigned both to the spike region to which the TCR was reactive and to a CD4 or CD8 class. Log10-transformed breadth and depth values were compared by one-way ANOVA with Sidak's multiple comparisons tests. TCRdb limited this immuneACCESS table to in-frame rearrangements with V and J called. A share of clones is missing; checked studies link under half to unresolved V genes, and the rest is unexplained. The V and J calls and clone size are taken from that table; D and trimming were inferred from the DNA. The table for this sample lists 100,000 to 150,000 clones; roughly 90% of them were counted only once. The ten biggest clones cover 11% of the sample.

Here is what the overall study found, with its caveats: CD4 TCRs associated with the vaccine covered the entire spike protein, and the dominant responses were in regions 160-218 and 743-854. No day 14 peak-response samples were available, so repertoires were characterized only after the peak T cell response. The 56-69-year group was small, and its depth increase did not reach significance, likely because of low power. Conclusions about previously exposed vaccinees were limited because only six AZD1222 recipients were SARS-CoV-2 seropositive at baseline. Nearly half of unique spike-specific TCRs reportedly recognized epitopes outside regions mutated in the B.1.351 and B.1.1.7 variants. After two AZD1222 doses, spike-specific TCR breadth and depth were significantly higher than at day 0 and than in MenACWY recipients. Most participants were white British and females outnumbered males, and the authors suggested that clonal diversity may have been underestimated.

From the germline V gene (reference sequence), CDR1 is SGHAT and CDR2 is FQDESV. Deletion took 5 bases off V and 6 bases off J, with a span of 19 bases between the germline ends. Inclusive of the bounding cysteine and phenylalanine, the CDR3 is 16 residues long. Left in the record is the CDR3 DNA by itself, 48 bases read in frame from the first base. The rearrangement combines TRBV11-1 with TRBJ2-2; the D gene is perhaps TRBD1 or TRBD2, as each covers 6 bases. This TCR derives from an adult in good health. The input for sequencing was peripheral blood, taken on day 0 of MenACWY control vaccination. CDR3 loop: CASSAVGGRGAGELFF. The DNA reads as follows: TGTGCCAGCAGCGCTGTTGGGGGGCGCGGAGCCGGGGAGCTGTTTTTT.